This TCR beta chain was documented in a study of vaccination effects on CD4 cells after COVID-19. Study details: It was a median of 72 days after the second dose that post-vaccine samples were obtained.

Concerning this clone: What it binds is unknown.

Sequencing was performed with immunoSEQ multiplex PCR; in TCRdb, only in-frame clones are kept and a portion is missing. The top ten clones hold 2% to 2.5% of a sample with fewer than 85,000 clones, 70% to 85% of them seen once. Investigators separated out CD4+ T cells once approximately 9 days of culture had passed. Participants got two doses of BNT162b2 or mRNA-1273 vaccine. A half-volume exchange with IL-2 medium occurred on days 3 and 7. Whole-study results and caveats: Nearly all vaccine-induced clones in healthy recipients recognized only SARS-CoV-2.

CDR3 length: 15 amino acids. Germline V gene lookup returns CDR1 MNHEY and CDR2 SVGEGT. Deletions cut 4 bases from V and 2 bases from J, with 14 bases between. The TCR comes from a human donor who received a COVID-19 vaccine. Sequencing used CD4+ T cells from PBMCs cultured without peptide, obtained after COVID-19 vaccination. This chain connects TRBV6-2 or TRBV6-3 to TRBJ1-2; D may be TRBD1 (5 bases). The CDR3 nucleotides read TGTGCCAGCAGTTTAAACGCACGGGACAACTATGGCTACACCTTC. This gives the protein CASSLNARDNYGYTF.